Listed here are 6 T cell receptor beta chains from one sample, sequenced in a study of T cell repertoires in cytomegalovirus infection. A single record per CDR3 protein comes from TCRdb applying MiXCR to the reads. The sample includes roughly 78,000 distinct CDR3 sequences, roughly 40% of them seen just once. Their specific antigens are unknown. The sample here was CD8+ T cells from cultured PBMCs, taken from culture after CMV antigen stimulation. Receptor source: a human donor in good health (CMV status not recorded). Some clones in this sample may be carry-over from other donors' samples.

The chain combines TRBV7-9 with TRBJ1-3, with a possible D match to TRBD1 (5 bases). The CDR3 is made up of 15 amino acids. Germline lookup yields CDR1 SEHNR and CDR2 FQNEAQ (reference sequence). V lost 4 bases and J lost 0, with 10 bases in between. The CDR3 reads CASSSTGRSGNTIYF. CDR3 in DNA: TGTGCCAGCAGCTCAACAGGTCGCTCTGGAAACACCATATATTTT. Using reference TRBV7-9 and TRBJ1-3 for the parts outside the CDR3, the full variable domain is DTGVSQNPRHKITKRGQNVTFRCDPISEHNRLYWYRQTLGQGPEFLTYFQNEAQLEKSRLLSDRFSAERPKGSFSTLEIQRTEQGDSAMYLCASSSTGRSGNTIYFGEGSWLTVV.

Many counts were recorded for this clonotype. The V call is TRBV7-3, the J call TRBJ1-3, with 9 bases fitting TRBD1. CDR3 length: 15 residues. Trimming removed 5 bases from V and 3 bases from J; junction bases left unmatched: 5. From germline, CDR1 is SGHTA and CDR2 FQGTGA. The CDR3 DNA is TGTGCCAGCAGCCGCGGACAGGGGTTTGGAAACACCATATATTTT. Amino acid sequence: CASSRGQGFGNTIYF.

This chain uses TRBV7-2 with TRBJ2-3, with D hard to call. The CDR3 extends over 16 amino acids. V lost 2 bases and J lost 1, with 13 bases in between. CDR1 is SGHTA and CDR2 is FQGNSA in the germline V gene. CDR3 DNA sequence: TGTGCCAGCAGCTTATTTCCTCCGGCGGGCACAGATACGCAGTATTTT. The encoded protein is CASSLFPPAGTDTQYF.

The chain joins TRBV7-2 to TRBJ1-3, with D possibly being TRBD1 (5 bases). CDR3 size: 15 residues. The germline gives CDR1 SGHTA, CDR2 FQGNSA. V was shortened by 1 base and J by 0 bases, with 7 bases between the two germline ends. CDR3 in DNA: TGTGCCAGCAGCTTAGGGGGCGGCTCTGGAAACACCATATATTTT. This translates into CASSLGGGSGNTIYF.

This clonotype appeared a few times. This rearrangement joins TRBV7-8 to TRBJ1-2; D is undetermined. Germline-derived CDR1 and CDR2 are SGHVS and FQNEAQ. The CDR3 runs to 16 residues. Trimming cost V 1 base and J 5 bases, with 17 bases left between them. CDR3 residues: CASSLDFGDSLYGYTF. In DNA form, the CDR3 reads TGTGCCAGCAGCTTAGATTTCGGGGATTCCCTATATGGCTACACCTTC.

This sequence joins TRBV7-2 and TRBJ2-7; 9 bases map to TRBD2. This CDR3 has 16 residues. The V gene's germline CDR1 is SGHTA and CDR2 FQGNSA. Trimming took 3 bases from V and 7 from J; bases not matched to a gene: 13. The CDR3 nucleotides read TGTGCCAGCAGCTTTGATGGGGCGGGGGGGCCAGGAGAGCAGTACTTC. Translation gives CASSFDGAGGPGEQYF.